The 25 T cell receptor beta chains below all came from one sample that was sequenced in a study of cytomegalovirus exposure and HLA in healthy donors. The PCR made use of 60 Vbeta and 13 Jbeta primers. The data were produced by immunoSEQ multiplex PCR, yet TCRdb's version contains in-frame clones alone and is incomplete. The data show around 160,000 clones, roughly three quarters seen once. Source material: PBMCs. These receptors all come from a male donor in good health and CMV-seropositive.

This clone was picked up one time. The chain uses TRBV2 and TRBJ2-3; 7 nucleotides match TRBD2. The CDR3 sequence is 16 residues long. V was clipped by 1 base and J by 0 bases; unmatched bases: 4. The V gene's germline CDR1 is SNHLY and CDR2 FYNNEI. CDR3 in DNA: TGTGCCAGCAGTGAAGAGCTAGCGGTTAGCACAGATACGCAGTATTTT. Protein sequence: CASSEELAVSTDTQYF.

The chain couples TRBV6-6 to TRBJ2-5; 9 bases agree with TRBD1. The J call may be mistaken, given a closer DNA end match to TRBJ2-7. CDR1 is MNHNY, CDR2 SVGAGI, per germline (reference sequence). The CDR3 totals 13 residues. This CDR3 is CASSLQGAYEQYF. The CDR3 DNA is TGTGCCAGCAGTCTACAGGGGGCGTACGAGCAGTACTTC.

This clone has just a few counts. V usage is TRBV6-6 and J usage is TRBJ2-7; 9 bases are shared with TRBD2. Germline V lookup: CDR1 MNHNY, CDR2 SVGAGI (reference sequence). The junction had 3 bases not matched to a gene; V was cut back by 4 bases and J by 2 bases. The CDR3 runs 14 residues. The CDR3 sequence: CASSSAGGPYEQYF. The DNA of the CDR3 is TGTGCCAGCAGTTCAGCGGGGGGCCCCTACGAGCAGTACTTC.

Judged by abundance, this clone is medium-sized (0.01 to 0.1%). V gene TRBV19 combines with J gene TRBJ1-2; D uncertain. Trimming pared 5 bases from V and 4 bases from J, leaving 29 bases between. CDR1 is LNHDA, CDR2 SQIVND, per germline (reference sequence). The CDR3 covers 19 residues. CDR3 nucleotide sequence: TGTGCCAGTAGTGCCCGGAGGTCGTACCTCGAGGGCCACGGCTATGGCTACACCTTC. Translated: CASSARRSYLEGHGYGYTF.

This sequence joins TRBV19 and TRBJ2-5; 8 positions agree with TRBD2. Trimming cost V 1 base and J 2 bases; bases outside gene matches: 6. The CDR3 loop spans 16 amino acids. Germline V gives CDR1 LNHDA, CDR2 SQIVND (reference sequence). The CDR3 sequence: CASSIVGRGDQETQYF. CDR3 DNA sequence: TGTGCCAGTAGTATAGTGGGGCGGGGGGATCAAGAGACCCAGTACTTC.

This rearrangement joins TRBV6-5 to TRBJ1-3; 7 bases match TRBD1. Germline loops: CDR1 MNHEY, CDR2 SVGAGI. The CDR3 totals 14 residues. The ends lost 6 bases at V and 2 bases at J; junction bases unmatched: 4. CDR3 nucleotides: TGTGCCAGCAGCCCCGGGACAGCTGGAAACACCATATATTTT. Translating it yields CASSPGTAGNTIYF.

CDR3 residues: CASSLTSGVQETQYF. The CDR3 DNA reads TGTGCCAGCTCACTGACTAGCGGGGTTCAAGAGACCCAGTACTTC. V usage is TRBV18 and J usage is TRBJ2-5; 11 nucleotides match TRBD2. The CDR3 is made up of 15 amino acids. After removal of 4 bases from V and 2 bases from J, the junction contained 3 bases not matched to a gene. The germline gives CDR1 KGHSH, CDR2 LQKENI. Full variable domain (missing parts from reference TRBV18 and TRBJ2-5): NAGVMQNPRHLVRRRGQEARLRCSPMKGHSHVYWYRQLPEEGLKFMVYLQKENIIDESGMPKERFSAEFPKEGPSILRIQQVVRGDSAAYFCASSLTSGVQETQYFGPGTRLLVL.

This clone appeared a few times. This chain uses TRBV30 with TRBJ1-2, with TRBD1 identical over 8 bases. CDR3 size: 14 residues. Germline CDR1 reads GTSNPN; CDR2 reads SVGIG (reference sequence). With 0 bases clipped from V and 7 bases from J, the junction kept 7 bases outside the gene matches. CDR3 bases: TGTGCCTGGAGTGTACAGCAGGGGGCGCGTGGCTACACCTTC. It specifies CAWSVQQGARGYTF.

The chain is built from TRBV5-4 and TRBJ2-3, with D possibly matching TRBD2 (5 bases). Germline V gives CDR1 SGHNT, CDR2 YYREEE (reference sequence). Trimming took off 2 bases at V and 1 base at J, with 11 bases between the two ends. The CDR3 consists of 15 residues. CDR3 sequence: CASSLGGPRTDTQYF. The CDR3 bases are TGTGCCAGCAGCTTAGGCGGGCCGCGCACAGATACGCAGTATTTT.

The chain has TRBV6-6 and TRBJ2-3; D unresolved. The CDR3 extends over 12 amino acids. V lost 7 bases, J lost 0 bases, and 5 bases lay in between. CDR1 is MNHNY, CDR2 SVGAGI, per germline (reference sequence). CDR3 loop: CASTGSTDTQYF. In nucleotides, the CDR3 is TGTGCCAGCACCGGGAGCACAGATACGCAGTATTTT.

CDR3 sequence reads: CASSLAPNNEQFF. In nucleotides, the CDR3 is TGTGCCAGCAGCTTAGCCCCCAACAATGAGCAGTTCTTC. V gene TRBV7-2 combines with J gene TRBJ2-1, with D unresolved. The length of the CDR3 is 13 residues. CDR1 and CDR2 (germline): SGHTA, FQGNSA. V dropped 0 bases and J dropped 5 bases, with 5 bases sitting between them.

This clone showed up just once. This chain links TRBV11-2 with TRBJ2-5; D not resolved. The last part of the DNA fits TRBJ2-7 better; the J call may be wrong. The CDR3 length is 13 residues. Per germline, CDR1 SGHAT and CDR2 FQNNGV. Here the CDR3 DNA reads TGTGCCAGCAGCCCAGGATTATCCTACGAGCAGTACTTC. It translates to CASSPGLSYEQYF.

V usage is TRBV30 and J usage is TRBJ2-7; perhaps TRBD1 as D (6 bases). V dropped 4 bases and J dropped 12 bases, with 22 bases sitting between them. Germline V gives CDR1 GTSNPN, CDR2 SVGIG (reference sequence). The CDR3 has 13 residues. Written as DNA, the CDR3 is TGTGCCTGGATGGCCACGACAGGTCGTATTCCGTACTTC. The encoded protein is CAWMATTGRIPYF. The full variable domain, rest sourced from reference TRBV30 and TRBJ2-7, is SQTIHQWPATLVQPVGSPLSLECTVEGTSNPNLYWYRQAAGRGLQLLFYSVGIGQISSEVPQNLSASRPQDRQFILSSKKLLLSDSGFYLCAWMATTGRIPYFGPGTRLTVT.

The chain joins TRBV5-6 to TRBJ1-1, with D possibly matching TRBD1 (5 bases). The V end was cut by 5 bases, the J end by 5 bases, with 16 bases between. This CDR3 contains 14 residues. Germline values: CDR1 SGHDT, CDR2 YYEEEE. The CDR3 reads CASSIGGWLTEAFF. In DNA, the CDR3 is TGTGCCAGCAGTATCGGGGGGTGGTTGACTGAAGCTTTCTTT.

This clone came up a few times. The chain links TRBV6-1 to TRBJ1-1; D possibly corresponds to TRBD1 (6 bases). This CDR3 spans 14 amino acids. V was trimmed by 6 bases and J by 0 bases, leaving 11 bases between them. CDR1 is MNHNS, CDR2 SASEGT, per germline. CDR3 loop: CASRYRELNTEAFF. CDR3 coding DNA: TGTGCCAGCAGGTACAGGGAATTGAACACTGAAGCTTTCTTT.

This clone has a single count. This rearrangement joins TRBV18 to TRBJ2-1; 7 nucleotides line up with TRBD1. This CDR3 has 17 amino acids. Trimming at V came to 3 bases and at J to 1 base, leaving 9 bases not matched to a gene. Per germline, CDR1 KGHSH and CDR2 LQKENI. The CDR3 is CASSPSKGGESYNEQFF. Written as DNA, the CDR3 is TGTGCCAGCTCACCGTCGAAAGGGGGCGAATCCTACAATGAGCAGTTCTTC.

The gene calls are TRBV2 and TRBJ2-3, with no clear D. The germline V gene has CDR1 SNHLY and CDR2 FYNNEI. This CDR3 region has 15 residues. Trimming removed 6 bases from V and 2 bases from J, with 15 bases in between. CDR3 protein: CASRRQTHITDTQYF. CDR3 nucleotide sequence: TGTGCCAGCAGAAGACAAACCCACATCACAGATACGCAGTATTTT.

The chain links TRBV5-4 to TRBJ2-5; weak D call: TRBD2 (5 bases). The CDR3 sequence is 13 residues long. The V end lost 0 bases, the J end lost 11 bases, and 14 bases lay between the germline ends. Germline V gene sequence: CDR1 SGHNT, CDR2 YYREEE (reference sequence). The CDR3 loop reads CASSLGPGVGQYF. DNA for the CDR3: TGTGCCAGCAGCTTGGGGCCCGGGGTCGGGCAGTACTTC.

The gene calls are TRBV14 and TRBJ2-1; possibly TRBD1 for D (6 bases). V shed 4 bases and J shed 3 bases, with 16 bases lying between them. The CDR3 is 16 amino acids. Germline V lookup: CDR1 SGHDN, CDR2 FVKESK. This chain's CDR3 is CASSPFWGQGYNEQFF. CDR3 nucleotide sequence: TGTGCCAGCAGCCCCTTTTGGGGACAAGGCTACAATGAGCAGTTCTTC. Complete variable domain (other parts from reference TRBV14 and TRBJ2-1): EAGVTQFPSHSVIEKGQTVTLRCDPISGHDNLYWYRRVMGKEIKFLLHFVKESKQDESGMPNNRFLAERTGGTYSTLKVQPAELEDSGVYFCASSPFWGQGYNEQFFGPGTRLTVL.

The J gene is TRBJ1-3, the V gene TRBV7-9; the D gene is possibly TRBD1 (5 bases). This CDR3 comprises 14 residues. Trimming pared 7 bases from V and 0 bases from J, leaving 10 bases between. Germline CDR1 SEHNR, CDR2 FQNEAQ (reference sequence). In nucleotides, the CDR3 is TGTGCCAGCATATCTGGACACTCTGGAAACACCATATATTTT. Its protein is CASISGHSGNTIYF.

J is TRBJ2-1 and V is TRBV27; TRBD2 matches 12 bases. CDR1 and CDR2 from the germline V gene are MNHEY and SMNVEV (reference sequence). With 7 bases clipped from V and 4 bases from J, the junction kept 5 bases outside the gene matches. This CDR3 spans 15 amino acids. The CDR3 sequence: CASTTSGGTYNEQFF. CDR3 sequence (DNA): TGTGCCAGCACGACTAGCGGGGGCACTTACAATGAGCAGTTCTTC.

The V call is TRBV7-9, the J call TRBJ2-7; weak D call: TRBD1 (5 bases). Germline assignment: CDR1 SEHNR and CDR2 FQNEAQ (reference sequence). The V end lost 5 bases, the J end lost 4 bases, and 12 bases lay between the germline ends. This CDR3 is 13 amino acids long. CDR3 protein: CASSQLQGYEQYF. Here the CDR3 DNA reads TGTGCCAGCAGCCAACTTCAGGGATACGAGCAGTACTTC.

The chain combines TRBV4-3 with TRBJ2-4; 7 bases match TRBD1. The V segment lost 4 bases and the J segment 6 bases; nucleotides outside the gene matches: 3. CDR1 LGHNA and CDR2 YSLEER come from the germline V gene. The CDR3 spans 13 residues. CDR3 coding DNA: TGCGCCAGCAGCCCGGGACAGCTAAACATTCAGTACTTC. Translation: CASSPGQLNIQYF.

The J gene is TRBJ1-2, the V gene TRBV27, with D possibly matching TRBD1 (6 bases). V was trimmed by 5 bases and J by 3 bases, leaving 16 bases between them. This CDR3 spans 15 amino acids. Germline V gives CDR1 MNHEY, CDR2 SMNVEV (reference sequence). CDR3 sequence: CASSPQGGADYGYTF. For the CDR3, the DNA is TGTGCCAGCAGTCCACAAGGGGGGGCCGACTATGGCTACACCTTC.

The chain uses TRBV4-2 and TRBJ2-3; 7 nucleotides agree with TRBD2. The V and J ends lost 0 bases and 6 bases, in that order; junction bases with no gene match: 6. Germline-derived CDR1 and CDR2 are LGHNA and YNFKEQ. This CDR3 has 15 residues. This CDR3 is CASSQDPLAVDTQYF. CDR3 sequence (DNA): TGTGCCAGCAGCCAAGATCCTCTAGCGGTTGATACGCAGTATTTT.